This paragraph reports one T cell receptor (beta chain). This receptor's antigen is unknown. No base quality information exists; no much larger clone differs at one position. This record comes from a study of blood T cell repertoires in COVID-19 (dated by TCRdb to the early 2020s). With respect to the entire study: Samples from collaborators originated in the United States, Italy and Spain and spanned both the acute and convalescent phases of COVID-19. The material from the prospective study consisted of cDNA or gDNA derived from T cells, B-cell-depleted T cells, or PBMCs. Deeply sampled blood TCRbeta repertoires from subjects exposed to, actively infected with, or recovered from COVID-19 were included in the dataset. The repertoires were released in a freely available public database meant as a resource for research on the immune response to SARS-CoV-2. The samples were drawn from the first 160 participants of the ongoing ImmuneRACE study and from over a thousand subjects provided by 6 global collaborators. Nearly every sample came with metadata listing a de-identified subject ID, COVID-19 status, age in years and sex. Where HLA class I and class II types were available, the types were taken from metadata supplied by the sample provider, not from assay-based typing.

Whole blood was collected in K2EDTA tubes by collaborating institutions according to the institutions' own protocols. Collaborator samples were shipped for TCRbeta analysis as frozen whole blood, isolated PBMCs, or DNA extracted from either sample type. TCRbeta CDR3 regions were amplified from genomic DNA by means of the immunoSEQ Assay, a bias-controlled multiplex PCR. Per the source publication's procedure: Within the assay, amplification of reference gene primers was used to estimate how many nucleated cells each sample contained. To quantify the absolute abundance of each unique TCRbeta CDR3 rearrangement, sequence reads were collapsed and filtered. For each sample, productive Simpson clonality was calculated as the square root of Simpson's diversity index across productive rearrangements. TCRdb holds this immuneACCESS table with in-frame rearrangements only. Some clones are missing; in checked studies, unresolved V genes explain under half, and the rest has no known cause. V, J and clone size are taken as reported in that table, and D and trimming were inferred from the DNA itself. Across this sample there are 220,000 or so clones, with about four fifths seen only once. The ten largest clones add up to less than 2.5% of the sample.

What the study reported, not specific to this receptor: The amount of clinical and demographic metadata varied by source and participant and was provided uncurated.

The receptor's source is a woman aged 60 to 75 with acute or convalescent COVID-19. The specimen was peripheral blood.

CDR3 reads: CASSVSPQGNTIYF. The DNA sequence follows: TGTGCCAGCAGCGTATCGCCTCAGGGAAACACCATATATTTT. Recombination connected TRBV9 to TRBJ1-3, with the D segment identity uncertain. CDR1 and CDR2 were assigned from the germline V gene as SGDLS and YYNGEE. The CDR3 sequence holds 14 residues, the cysteine and phenylalanine included. Here the CDR3 DNA is all that survives: 42 bases in frame from base 1. Trimming at the junction amounts to 1 base on V and 4 bases on J, and the germline ends lie 9 bases apart.